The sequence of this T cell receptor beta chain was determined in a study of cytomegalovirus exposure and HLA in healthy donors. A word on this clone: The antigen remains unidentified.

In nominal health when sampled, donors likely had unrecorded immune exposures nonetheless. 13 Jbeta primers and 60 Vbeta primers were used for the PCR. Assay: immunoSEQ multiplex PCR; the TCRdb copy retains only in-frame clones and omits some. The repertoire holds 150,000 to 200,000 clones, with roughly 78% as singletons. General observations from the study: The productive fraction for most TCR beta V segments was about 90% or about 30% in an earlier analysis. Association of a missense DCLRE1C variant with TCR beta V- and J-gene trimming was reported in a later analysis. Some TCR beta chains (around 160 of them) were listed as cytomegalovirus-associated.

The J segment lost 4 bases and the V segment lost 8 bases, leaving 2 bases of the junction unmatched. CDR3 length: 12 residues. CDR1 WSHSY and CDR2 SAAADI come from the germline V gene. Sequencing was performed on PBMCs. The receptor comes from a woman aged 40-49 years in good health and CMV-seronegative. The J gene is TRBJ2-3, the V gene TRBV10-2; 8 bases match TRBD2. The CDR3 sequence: CASRGGSDTQYF. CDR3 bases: TGCGCCAGCCGGGGGGGGTCAGATACGCAGTATTTT.